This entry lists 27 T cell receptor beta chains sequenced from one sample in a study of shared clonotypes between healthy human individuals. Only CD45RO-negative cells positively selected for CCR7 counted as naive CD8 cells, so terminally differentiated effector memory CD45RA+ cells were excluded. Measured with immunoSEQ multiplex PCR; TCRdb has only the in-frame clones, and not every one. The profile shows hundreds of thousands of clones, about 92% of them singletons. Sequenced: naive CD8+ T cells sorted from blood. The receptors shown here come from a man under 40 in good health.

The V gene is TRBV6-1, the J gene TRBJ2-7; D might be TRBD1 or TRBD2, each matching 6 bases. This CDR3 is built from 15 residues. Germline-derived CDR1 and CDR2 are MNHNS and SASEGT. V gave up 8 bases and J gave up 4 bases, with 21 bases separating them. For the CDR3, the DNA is TGTGCCAGCCTACTTTCGGGGGCGAGTTTTTACGAGCAGTACTTC. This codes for CASLLSGASFYEQYF.

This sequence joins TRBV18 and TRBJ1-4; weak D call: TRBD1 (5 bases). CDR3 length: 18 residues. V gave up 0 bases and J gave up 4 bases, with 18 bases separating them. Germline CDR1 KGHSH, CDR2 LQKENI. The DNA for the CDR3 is TGTGCCAGCTCACCACCGAAGCAGGGACCGAGCCTTAATGAAAAACTGTTTTTT. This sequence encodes CASSPPKQGPSLNEKLFF.

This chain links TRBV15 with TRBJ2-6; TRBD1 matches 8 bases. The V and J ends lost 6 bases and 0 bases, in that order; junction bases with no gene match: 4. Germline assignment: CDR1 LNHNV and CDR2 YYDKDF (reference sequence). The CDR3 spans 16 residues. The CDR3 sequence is CATRGQGRSGANVLTF. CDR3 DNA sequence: TGTGCCACCAGAGGACAGGGCCGCTCTGGGGCCAACGTCCTGACTTTC.

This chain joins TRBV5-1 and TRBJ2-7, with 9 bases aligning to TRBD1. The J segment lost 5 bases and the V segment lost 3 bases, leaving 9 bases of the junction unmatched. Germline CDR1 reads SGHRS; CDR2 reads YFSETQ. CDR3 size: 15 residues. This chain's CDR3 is CASSSAGTGTNEQYF. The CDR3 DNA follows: TGCGCCAGCAGCTCGGCCGGGACAGGGACTAACGAGCAGTACTTC.

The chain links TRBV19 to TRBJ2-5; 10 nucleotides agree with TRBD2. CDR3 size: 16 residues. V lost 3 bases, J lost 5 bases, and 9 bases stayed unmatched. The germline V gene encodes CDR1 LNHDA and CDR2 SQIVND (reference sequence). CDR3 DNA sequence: TGTGCCAGTAGTATGTCGGTAGCGGGAGGTTCCGAGACCCAGTACTTC. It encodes CASSMSVAGGSETQYF.

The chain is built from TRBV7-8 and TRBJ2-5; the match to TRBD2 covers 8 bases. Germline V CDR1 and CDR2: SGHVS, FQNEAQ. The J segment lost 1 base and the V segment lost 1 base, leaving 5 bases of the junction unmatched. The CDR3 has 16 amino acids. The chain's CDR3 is CASSLEVAGSQETQYF. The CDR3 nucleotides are TGTGCCAGCAGCTTAGAGGTAGCGGGATCCCAAGAGACCCAGTACTTC. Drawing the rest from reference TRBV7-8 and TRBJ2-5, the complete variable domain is GAGVSQSPRYKVAKRGQDVALRCDPISGHVSLFWYQQALGQGPEFLTYFQNEAQLDKSGLPSDRFFAERPEGSVSTLKIQRTQQEDSAVYLCASSLEVAGSQETQYFGPGTRLLVL.

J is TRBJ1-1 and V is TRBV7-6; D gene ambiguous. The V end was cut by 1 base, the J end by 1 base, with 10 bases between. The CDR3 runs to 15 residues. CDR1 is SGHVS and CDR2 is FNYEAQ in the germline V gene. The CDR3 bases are TGTGCCAGCAGCTTAGTGGGCGGGGAGAACACTGAAGCTTTCTTT. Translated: CASSLVGGENTEAFF.

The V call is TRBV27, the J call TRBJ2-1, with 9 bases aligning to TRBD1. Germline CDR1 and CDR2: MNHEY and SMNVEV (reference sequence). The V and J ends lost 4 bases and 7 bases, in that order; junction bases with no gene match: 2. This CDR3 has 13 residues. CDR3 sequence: CASSWDRENEQFF. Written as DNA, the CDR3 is TGTGCCAGCAGTTGGGACAGGGAGAATGAGCAGTTCTTC.

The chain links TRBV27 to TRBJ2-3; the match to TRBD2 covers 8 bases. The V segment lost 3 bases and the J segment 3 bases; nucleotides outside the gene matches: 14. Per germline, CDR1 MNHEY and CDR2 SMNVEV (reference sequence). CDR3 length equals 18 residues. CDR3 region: CASSFFGFRGLGTDTQYF. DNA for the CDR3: TGTGCCAGCAGTTTTTTTGGCTTCCGGGGACTAGGTACAGATACGCAGTATTTT.

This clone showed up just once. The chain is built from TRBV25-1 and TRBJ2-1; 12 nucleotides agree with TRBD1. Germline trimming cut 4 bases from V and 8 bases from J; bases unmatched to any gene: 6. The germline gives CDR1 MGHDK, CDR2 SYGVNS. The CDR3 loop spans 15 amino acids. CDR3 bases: TGTGCCAGCAGTGTCCGGGACAGGGGGCTGGATGAGCAGTTCTTC. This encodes CASSVRDRGLDEQFF.

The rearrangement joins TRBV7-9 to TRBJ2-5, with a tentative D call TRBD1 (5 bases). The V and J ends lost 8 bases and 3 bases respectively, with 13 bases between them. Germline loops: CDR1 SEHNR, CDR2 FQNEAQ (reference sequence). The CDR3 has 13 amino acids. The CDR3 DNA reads TGTGCCAGCGGACACTATACCAAAGAGACCCAGTACTTC. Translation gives CASGHYTKETQYF.

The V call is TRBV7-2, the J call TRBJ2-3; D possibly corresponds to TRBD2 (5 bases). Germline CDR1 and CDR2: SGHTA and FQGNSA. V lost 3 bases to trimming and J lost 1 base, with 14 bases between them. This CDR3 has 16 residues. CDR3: CASSFSPWRGTDTQYF. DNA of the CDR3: TGTGCCAGCAGCTTCTCGCCCTGGCGGGGCACAGATACGCAGTATTTT.

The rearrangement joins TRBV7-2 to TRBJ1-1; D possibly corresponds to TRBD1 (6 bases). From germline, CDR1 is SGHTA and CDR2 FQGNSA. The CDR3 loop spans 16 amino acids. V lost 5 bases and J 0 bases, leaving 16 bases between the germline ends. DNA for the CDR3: TGTGCCAGCAGCGAAGGGGGGACCCTGATGAACACTGAAGCTTTCTTT. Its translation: CASSEGGTLMNTEAFF.

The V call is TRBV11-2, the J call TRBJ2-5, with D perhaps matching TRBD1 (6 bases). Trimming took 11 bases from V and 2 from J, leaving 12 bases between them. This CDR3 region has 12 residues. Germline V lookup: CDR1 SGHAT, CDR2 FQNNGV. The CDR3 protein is CAGRGQQETQYF. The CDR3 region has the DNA TGTGCCGGGCGAGGACAGCAAGAGACCCAGTACTTC.

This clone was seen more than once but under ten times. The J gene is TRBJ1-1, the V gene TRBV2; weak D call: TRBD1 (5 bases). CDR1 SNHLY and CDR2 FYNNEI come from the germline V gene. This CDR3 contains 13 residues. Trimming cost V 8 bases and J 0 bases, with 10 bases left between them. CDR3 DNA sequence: TGTGCCAGCGGTGGGGGATTGAACACTGAAGCTTTCTTT. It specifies CASGGGLNTEAFF.

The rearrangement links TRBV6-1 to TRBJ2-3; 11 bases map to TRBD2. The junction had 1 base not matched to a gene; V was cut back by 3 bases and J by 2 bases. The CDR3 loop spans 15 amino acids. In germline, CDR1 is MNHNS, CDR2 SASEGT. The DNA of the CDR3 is TGTGCCAGCAGTGAGGGACTAGCGGTCACAGATACGCAGTATTTT. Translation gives CASSEGLAVTDTQYF.

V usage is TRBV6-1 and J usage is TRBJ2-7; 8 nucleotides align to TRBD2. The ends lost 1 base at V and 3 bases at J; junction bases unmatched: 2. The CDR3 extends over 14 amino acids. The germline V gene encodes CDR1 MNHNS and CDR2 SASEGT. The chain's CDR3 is CASSEEREFYEQYF. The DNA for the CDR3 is TGTGCCAGCAGTGAAGAGCGGGAGTTCTACGAGCAGTACTTC.

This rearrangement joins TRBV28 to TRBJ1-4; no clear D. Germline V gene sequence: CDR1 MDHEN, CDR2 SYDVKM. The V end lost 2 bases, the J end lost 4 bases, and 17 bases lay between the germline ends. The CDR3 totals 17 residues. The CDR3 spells CASSLIPASGFNEKLFF. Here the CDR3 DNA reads TGTGCCAGCAGTTTAATACCCGCCTCGGGGTTTAATGAAAAACTGTTTTTT.

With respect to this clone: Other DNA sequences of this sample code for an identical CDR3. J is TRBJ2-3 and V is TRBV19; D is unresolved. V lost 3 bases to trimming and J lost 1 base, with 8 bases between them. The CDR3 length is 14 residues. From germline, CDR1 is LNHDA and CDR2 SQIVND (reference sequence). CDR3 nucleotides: TGTGCCAGTAGTATCGTAAGCGGCACAGATACGCAGTATTTT. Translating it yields CASSIVSGTDTQYF.

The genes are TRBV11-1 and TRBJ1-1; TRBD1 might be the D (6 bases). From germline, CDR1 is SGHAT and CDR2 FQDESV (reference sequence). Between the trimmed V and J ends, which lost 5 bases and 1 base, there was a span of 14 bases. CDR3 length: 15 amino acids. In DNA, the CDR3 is TGTGCCAGCAGCCCAAGACAGGAAGCGAACACTGAAGCTTTCTTT. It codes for CASSPRQEANTEAFF.

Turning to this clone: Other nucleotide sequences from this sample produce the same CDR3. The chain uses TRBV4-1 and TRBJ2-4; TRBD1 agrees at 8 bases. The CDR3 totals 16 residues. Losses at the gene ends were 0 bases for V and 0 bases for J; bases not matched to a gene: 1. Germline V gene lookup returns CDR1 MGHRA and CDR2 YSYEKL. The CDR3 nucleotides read TGCGCCAGCAGCCAAGAAGGGACAGGAGCCAAAAACATTCAGTACTTC. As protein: CASSQEGTGAKNIQYF.

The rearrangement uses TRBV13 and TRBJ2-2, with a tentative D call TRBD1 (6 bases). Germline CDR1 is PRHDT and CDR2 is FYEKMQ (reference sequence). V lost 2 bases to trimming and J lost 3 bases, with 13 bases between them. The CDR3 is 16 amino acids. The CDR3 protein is CASSLTGFEDTGELFF. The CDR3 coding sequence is TGTGCCAGCAGCTTAACAGGGTTTGAGGACACCGGGGAGCTGTTTTTT.

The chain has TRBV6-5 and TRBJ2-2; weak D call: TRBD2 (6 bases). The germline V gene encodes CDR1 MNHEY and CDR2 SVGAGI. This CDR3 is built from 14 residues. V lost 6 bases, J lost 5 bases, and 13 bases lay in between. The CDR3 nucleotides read TGTGCCAGCAGGTTGGAGGGTTGGACCGGGGAGCTGTTTTTT. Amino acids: CASRLEGWTGELFF.

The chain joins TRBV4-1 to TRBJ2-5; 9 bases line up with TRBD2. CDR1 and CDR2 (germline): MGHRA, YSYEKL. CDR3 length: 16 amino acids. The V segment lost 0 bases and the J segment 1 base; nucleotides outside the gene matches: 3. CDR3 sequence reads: CASSQDASGIQETQYF. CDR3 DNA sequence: TGCGCCAGCAGCCAAGATGCTAGCGGGATCCAAGAGACCCAGTACTTC.

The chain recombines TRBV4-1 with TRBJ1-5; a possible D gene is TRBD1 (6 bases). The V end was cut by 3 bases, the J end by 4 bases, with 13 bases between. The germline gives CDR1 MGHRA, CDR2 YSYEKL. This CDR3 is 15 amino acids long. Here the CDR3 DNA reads TGCGCCAGCAGCCATCCTGTGGACAGAAATCAGCCCCAGCATTTT. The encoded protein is CASSHPVDRNQPQHF.

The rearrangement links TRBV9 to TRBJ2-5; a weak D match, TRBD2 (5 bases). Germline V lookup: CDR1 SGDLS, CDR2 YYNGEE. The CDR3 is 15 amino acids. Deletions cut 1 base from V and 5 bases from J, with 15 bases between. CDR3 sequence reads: CASSVSVGVGETQYF. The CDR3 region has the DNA TGTGCCAGCAGCGTAAGCGTCGGGGTAGGGGAGACCCAGTACTTC.

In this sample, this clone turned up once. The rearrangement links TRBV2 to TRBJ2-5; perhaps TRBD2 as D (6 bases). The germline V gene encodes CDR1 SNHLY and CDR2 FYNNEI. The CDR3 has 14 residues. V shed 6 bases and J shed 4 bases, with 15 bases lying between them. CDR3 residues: CASSLRLVSETQYF. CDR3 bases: TGTGCCAGCAGCCTCCGACTAGTTTCAGAGACCCAGTACTTC.